This T cell receptor (beta chain) was profiled in a study of T-cell memory formation after mild COVID-19. Whole-study findings and limits: Shrinking CD4+ clones were chiefly CM and EM; CD8+ ones were chiefly EMRA. Memory sampled before infection contained some responding clones, suggesting cross-reactive memory joined.

The authors produced TCR alpha and TCR beta cDNA libraries with sample barcodes and UMIs by 5'RACE using constant-segment primers. TCRdb reanalysed the 5' RACE reads using MiXCR and keeps one entry per CDR3 protein. The table lists 85,000 to 130,000 distinct CDR3 sequences, about a sixth of them singletons. Of note for this clonotype: Its cognate antigen is unknown.

Trimming removed 5 bases from V and 2 bases from J, with 9 bases in between. CDR1 and CDR2 from the germline V gene are SGHTA and FQGTGA. This CDR3 region has 14 residues. The sequence was collected from an adult woman who had mild COVID-19 (a few samples of this study predate the infection). Cell type and time point are not known. The rearrangement uses TRBV7-3 and TRBJ2-2; D is unresolved. The sequencing sample was made of PBMCs or a T cell subset sorted from them (not recorded which). The CDR3 sequence: CASSPYQNTGELFF. The CDR3 nucleotides read TGTGCCAGCAGCCCATACCAAAACACCGGGGAGCTGTTTTTT.